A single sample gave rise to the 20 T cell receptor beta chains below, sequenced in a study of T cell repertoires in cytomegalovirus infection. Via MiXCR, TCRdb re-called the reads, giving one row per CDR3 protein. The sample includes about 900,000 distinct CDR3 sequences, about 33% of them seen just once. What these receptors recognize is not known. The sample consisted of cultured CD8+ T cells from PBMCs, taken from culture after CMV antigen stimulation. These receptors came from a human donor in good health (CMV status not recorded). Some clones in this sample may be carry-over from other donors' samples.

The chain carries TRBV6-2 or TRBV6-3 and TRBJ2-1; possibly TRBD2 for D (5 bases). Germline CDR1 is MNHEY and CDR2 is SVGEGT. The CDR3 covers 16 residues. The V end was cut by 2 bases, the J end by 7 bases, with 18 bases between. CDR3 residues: CASSYAHIGVWNEQFF. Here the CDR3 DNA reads TGTGCCAGCAGTTACGCCCATATCGGGGTATGGAATGAGCAGTTCTTC.

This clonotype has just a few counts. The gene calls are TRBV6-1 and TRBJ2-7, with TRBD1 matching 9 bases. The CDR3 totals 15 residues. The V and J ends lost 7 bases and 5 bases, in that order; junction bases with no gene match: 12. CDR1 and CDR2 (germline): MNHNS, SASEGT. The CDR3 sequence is CASNFIPGQGDEQYV. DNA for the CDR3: TGTGCCAGCAATTTTATACCGGGACAGGGTGACGAGCAGTACGTC.

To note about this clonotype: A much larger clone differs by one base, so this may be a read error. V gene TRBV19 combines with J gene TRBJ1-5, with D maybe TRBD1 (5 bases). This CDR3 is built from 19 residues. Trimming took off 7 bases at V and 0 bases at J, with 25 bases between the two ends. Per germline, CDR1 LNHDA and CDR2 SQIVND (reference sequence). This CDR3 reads CASKNEGPDWRYSNQPQHF. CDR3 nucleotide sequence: TGTGCCAGTAAGAACGAGGGGCCAGACTGGCGATATAGCAATCAGCCCCAGCATTTT.

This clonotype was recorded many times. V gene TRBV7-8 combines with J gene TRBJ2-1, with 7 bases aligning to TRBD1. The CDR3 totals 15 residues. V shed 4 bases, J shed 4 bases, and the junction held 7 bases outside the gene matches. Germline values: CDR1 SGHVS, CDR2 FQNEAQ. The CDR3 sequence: CASSSGTAPYNEQFF. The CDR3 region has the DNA TGTGCCAGCAGCTCAGGGACAGCCCCTTACAATGAGCAGTTCTTC.

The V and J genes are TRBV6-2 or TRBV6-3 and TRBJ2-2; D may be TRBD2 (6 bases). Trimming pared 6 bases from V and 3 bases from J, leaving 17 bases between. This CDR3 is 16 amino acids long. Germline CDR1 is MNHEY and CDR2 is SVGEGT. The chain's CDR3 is CASRGVRTTHTGELFF. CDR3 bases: TGTGCCAGCAGGGGGGTACGGACTACCCACACCGGGGAGCTGTTTTTT.

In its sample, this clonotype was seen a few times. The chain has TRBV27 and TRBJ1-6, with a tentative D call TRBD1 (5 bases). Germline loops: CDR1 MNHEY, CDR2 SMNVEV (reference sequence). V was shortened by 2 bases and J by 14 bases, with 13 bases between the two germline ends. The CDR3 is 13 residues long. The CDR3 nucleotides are TGTGCCAGCAGTTTAGGGGGTGCCTTCACCCTCCACTTT. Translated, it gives CASSLGGAFTLHF.

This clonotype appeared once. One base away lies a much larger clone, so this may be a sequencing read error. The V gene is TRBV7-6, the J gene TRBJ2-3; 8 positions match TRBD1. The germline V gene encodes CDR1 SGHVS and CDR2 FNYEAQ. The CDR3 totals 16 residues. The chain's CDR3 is CASSPIVQGAIDMQYF. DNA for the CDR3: TGTGCCAGCAGCCCGATAGTCCAGGGGGCGATAGATATGCAGTATTTT.

In DNA, the CDR3 is TGTGCCACCAGTGACACCGATAAGAACACCGGGGAGCTGTTTTTT. This translates into CATSDTDKNTGELFF. This rearrangement joins TRBV24-1 to TRBJ2-2; D is uncertain. The CDR3 is 15 residues long. The V end lost 4 bases, the J end lost 1 base, and 9 bases lay between the germline ends. Germline loops: CDR1 KGHDR, CDR2 SFDVKD.

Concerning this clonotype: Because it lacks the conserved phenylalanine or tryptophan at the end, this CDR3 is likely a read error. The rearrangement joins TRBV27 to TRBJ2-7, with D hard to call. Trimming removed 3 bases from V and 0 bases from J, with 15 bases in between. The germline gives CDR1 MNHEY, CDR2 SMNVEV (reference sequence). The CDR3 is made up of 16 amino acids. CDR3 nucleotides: TGTGCCAGCAGTTTTTCGATGGGCAGTTTCTCCTACGAGCAGTACTCC. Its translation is CASSFSMGSFSYEQYS.

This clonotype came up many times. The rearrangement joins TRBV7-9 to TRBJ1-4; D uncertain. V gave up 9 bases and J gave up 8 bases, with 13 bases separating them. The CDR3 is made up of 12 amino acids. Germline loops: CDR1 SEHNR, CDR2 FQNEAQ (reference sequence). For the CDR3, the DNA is TGTGCCAGTCAGGAAGGATTGGAAAAACTGTTTTTT. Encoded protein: CASQEGLEKLFF.

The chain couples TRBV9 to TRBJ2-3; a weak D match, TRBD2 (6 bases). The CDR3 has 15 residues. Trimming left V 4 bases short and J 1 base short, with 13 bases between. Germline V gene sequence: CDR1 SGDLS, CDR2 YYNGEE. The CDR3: CASSPAGLRTDTQYF. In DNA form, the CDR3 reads TGTGCCAGCAGCCCCGCGGGACTCCGCACAGATACGCAGTATTTT.

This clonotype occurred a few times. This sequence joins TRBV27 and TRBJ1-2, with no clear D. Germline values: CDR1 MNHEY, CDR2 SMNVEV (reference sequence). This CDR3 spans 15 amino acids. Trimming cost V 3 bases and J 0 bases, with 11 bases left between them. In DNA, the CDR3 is TGTGCCAGCAGTTTCATCGGGTCACCTAACTATGGCTACACCTTC. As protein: CASSFIGSPNYGYTF.

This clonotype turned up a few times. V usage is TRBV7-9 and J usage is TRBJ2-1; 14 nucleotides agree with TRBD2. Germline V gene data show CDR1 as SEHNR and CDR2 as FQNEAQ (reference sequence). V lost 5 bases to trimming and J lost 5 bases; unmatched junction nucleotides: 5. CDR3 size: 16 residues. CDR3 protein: CASSRLAGGLDNEQFF. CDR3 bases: TGTGCCAGCAGCCGACTAGCGGGGGGGCTAGACAATGAGCAGTTCTTC.

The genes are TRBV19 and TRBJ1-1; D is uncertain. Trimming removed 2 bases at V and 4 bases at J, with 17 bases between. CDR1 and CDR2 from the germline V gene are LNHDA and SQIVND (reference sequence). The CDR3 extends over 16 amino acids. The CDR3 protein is CASSITLDTGSTEAFF. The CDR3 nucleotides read TGTGCCAGTAGTATAACCCTTGACACGGGATCCACTGAAGCTTTCTTT.

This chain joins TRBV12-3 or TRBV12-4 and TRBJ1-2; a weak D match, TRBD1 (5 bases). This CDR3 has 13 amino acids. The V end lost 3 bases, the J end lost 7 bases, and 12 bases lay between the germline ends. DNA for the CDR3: TGTGCCAGCAGTTTTATGGCAGGGAGTGGCTACACCTTC. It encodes CASSFMAGSGYTF.

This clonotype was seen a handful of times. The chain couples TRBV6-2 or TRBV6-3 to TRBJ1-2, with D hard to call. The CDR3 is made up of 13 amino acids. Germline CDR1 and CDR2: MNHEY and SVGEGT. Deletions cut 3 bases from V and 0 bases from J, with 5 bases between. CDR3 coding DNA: TGTGCCAGCAGTTATCTGGCTAACTATGGCTACACCTTC. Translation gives CASSYLANYGYTF.

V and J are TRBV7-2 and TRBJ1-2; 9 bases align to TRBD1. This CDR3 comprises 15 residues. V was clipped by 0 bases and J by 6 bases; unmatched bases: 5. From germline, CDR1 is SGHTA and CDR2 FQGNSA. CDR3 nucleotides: TGTGCCAGCAGCTTAGCACAGGGGGCGCGGGATGGCTACACCTTC. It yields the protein CASSLAQGARDGYTF.

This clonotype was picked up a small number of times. CDR3 in amino acids: CASSPERVGYTF. DNA of the CDR3: TGTGCCAGCAGTCCAGAACGGGTTGGCTACACCTTC. The chain is built from TRBV12-3 or TRBV12-4 and TRBJ1-2; the D is unclear. The CDR3 has 12 amino acids. V gave up 5 bases and J gave up 7 bases, with 11 bases separating them.

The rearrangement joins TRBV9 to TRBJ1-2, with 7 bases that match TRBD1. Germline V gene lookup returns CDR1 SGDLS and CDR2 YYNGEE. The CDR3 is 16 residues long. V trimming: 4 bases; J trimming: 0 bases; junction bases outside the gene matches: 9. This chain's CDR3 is CASSPPTGDSNYGYTF. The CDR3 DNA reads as TGTGCCAGCAGCCCTCCAACAGGGGACTCTAACTATGGCTACACCTTC. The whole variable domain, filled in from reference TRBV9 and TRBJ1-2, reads DSGVTQTPKHLITATGQRVTLRCSPRSGDLSVYWYQQSLDQGLQFLIQYYNGEERAKGNILERFSAQQFPDLHSELNLSSLELGDSALYFCASSPPTGDSNYGYTFGSGTRLTVV.

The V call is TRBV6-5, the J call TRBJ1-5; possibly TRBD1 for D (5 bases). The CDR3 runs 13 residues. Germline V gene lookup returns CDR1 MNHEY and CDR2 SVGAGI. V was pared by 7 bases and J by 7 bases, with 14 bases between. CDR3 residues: CASTSRADQPQHF. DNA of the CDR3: TGTGCCAGCACTAGCAGGGCGGACCAGCCCCAGCATTTT.